This record covers a single T cell receptor (beta chain). The data stem from a study of blood T cells in healthy people across ages. Through a sample-barcoded 5' primer and a J-beta primer mix, a second PCR was run for roughly 7 to 11 cycles. TCRdb re-called the 5' RACE reads through MiXCR, storing one row per CDR3 protein. The sample lists approximately 850,000 distinct CDR3 sequences, roughly 64% occurring once. The receptor was derived from a man between 25 and 39 years old in good health. The sample consisted of blood.

CDR3 in DNA: TGTGCCAGCAGCAAATCAGCAAAGACCATAGAGGCCAGAAAATATGGCTACACCTTC. It specifies CASSKSAKTIEARKYGYTF. This sequence joins TRBV7-2 and TRBJ1-2; D not resolved. CDR3 size: 19 residues. CDR1 and CDR2 from the germline V gene are SGHTA and FQGNSA. V lost 5 bases, J lost 5 bases, and 30 bases lay in between.